Following are 11 T cell receptor beta chains from one sample sequenced in a study of blood T cell repertoires in COVID-19. Measured with immunoSEQ multiplex PCR; TCRdb has only the in-frame clones, and not every one. The sample shows approximately 280,000 clones, about 90% of them seen only once. Sequencing input: PBMCs or T cells enriched from blood (not recorded which). The receptors were gathered from a woman aged 60-70 years who had recovered from COVID-19.

The chain employs TRBV19 and TRBJ2-5, with TRBD2 matching 12 bases. Germline lookup yields CDR1 LNHDA and CDR2 SQIVND (reference sequence). CDR3 length: 14 residues. The V and J ends lost 4 bases and 4 bases, in that order; junction bases with no gene match: 1. The CDR3 sequence: CASSTGLAGETQYF. The CDR3 bases are TGTGCCAGTAGTACGGGACTAGCGGGAGAGACCCAGTACTTC.

This clone appeared a single time. The rearrangement uses TRBV6-1 and TRBJ1-5, with 9 bases that match TRBD1. Losses at the gene ends were 3 bases for V and 4 bases for J; bases not matched to a gene: 4. CDR3 length: 15 residues. Germline lookup yields CDR1 MNHNS and CDR2 SASEGT. The CDR3 DNA reads TGTGCCAGCAGTGACAGGGACAGGGCAAATCAGCCCCAGCATTTT. This encodes CASSDRDRANQPQHF.

The chain carries TRBV7-2 and TRBJ2-5, with D possibly TRBD2 on 7 matching bases. CDR1 is SGHTA and CDR2 is FQGNSA in the germline V gene. The CDR3 extends over 16 amino acids. Trimming cost V 0 bases and J 7 bases, with 18 bases left between them. Here the CDR3 reads CASSLAGGPLRVTQYF. In DNA form, the CDR3 reads TGTGCCAGCAGCTTAGCGGGGGGGCCACTACGGGTGACCCAGTACTTC.

This sequence joins TRBV7-9 and TRBJ2-3; TRBD2 matches at 10 bases. This CDR3 has 15 amino acids. Looked up from germline, CDR1 is SEHNR and CDR2 is FQNEAQ (reference sequence). Trimming removed 3 bases from V and 4 bases from J; junction bases left unmatched: 4. This CDR3 reads CASSLSSGSSDTQYF. The CDR3 DNA reads as TGTGCCAGCAGCTTGTCTAGCGGGAGTTCAGATACGCAGTATTTT.

This clone was detected a few times. The rearrangement joins TRBV5-6 to TRBJ2-2, with 7 bases fitting TRBD2. Germline CDR1 SGHDT, CDR2 YYEEEE. The CDR3 loop spans 14 amino acids. Trimming removed 5 bases from V and 2 bases from J; junction bases left unmatched: 3. The CDR3 is CASRGLSNTGELFF. CDR3 DNA: TGTGCCAGCAGGGGACTATCAAACACCGGGGAGCTGTTTTTT.

The V and J genes are TRBV5-1 and TRBJ2-2; maybe TRBD2 (6 bases). The CDR3 runs to 17 residues. CDR1 is SGHRS and CDR2 is YFSETQ in the germline V gene. Trimming pared 4 bases from V and 2 bases from J, leaving 18 bases between. Here the CDR3 reads CASSPDVIGGNTGELFF. The DNA of the CDR3 is TGCGCCAGCAGCCCGGACGTTATCGGGGGAAACACCGGGGAGCTGTTTTTT.

This clone has more than one count but fewer than ten. The CDR3 sequence is CASSYRGVQPQHF. The CDR3 DNA reads TGTGCCAGCAGTTACAGGGGGGTGCAGCCCCAGCATTTT. The V and J genes are TRBV12-3 or TRBV12-4 and TRBJ1-5, with 8 bases aligning to TRBD1. This CDR3 contains 13 residues. The junction had 3 bases not matched to a gene; V was cut back by 4 bases and J by 7 bases.

The chain combines TRBV2 with TRBJ1-1; D perhaps matches TRBD1 (6 bases). This CDR3 region has 13 residues. From germline, CDR1 is SNHLY and CDR2 FYNNEI. Trimming shortened V by 6 bases and J by 1 base, and 9 bases separated the two germline ends. The CDR3 reads CASSPTGNTEAFF. In DNA, the CDR3 is TGTGCCAGCAGCCCGACAGGGAACACTGAAGCTTTCTTT.

This chain joins TRBV7-3 and TRBJ1-6; no definite D call. In germline, CDR1 is SGHTA, CDR2 FQGTGA. The V and J ends lost 5 bases and 4 bases respectively, with 6 bases between them. The CDR3 contains 13 residues. The DNA of the CDR3 is TGTGCCAGCAGCCCGGGGTATAATTCACCCCTCCACTTT. Translating gives CASSPGYNSPLHF.

The chain has TRBV18 and TRBJ1-1; unclear D gene. The germline V and J ends were trimmed by 3 bases and 1 base, with 12 bases remaining between them. Germline V gene sequence: CDR1 KGHSH, CDR2 LQKENI. This CDR3 spans 15 amino acids. The CDR3: CASSPPSGKNTEAFF. Here the CDR3 DNA reads TGTGCCAGCTCACCCCCCTCCGGGAAGAACACTGAAGCTTTCTTT.

The genes are TRBV29-1 and TRBJ2-1; 8 bases line up with TRBD1. The germline gives CDR1 SQVTM, CDR2 ANQGSEA. With V trimmed by 2 bases and J by 9 bases, 9 bases remained unmatched. The CDR3 totals 14 residues. The CDR3 coding sequence is TGCAGCGTTGAACGGTTTTCAGGGACAGGTGAGCAGTTCTTC. It translates to CSVERFSGTGEQFF.